Listed here are 14 T cell receptor beta chains from one sample, sequenced in a study of CD8+ T cells in alopecia areata. The sequencing template was cDNA reverse transcribed from extracted RNA. TCRdb's copy holds only in-frame clones and misses some; the assay was immunoSEQ multiplex PCR. Here the sample spans under 250,000 clones, 50% to 60% being singletons. The sequencing used CD4+ T cells sorted from blood, collected at week 0. Every receptor here comes from a human donor with alopecia areata.

V is TRBV10-3 and J is TRBJ2-5, with TRBD2 as a possible D gene (7 bases). The germline V gene encodes CDR1 ENHRY and CDR2 SYGVKD. This CDR3 contains 14 residues. Between the trimmed V and J ends, which lost 3 bases and 4 bases, there was a span of 12 bases. CDR3 sequence (DNA): TGTGCCATCAGTGATGTGGGGGGGCTAGAGACCCAGTACTTC. It codes for CAISDVGGLETQYF.

This clone appeared a few times. In DNA, the CDR3 is TGTGCCAGCAGCTTGTATGGCGGGTTGGTTATGGAGACCCAGTACTTC. As protein: CASSLYGGLVMETQYF. The genes are TRBV5-6 and TRBJ2-5; D is perhaps TRBD2 (5 bases). Per germline, CDR1 SGHDT and CDR2 YYEEEE. V was shortened by 1 base and J by 5 bases, with 18 bases between the two germline ends. CDR3 size: 16 residues.

V is TRBV2 and J is TRBJ2-1; TRBD1 aligns across 9 bases. Germline assignment: CDR1 SNHLY and CDR2 FYNNEI. V lost 7 bases to trimming and J lost 3 bases; unmatched junction nucleotides: 4. The length of the CDR3 is 14 residues. For the CDR3, the DNA is TGTGCCAGCATTCCGGGACAGGGCTACAATGAGCAGTTCTTC. Its translation is CASIPGQGYNEQFF. Filled out from reference TRBV2 and TRBJ2-1, the complete variable domain reads EPEVTQTPSHQVTQMGQEVILRCVPISNHLYFYWYRQILGQKVEFLVSFYNNEISEKSEIFDDQFSVERPDGSNFTLKIRSTKLEDSAMYFCASIPGQGYNEQFFGPGTRLTVL.

The CDR3 is CATSNPSTGIGNQPQHF. As DNA, the CDR3 is TGTGCCACCAGCAACCCCTCGACAGGGATAGGCAATCAGCCCCAGCATTTT. The chain recombines TRBV15 with TRBJ1-5, with 7 bases identical to TRBD1. CDR3 length: 17 residues. The trim removed 4 bases at V and 2 bases at J, leaving 11 bases unmatched. Germline assignment: CDR1 LNHNV and CDR2 YYDKDF (reference sequence). Supplemented by reference TRBV15 and TRBJ1-5, the full variable domain reads DAMVIQNPRYQVTQFGKPVTLSCSQTLNHNVMYWYQQKSSQAPKLLFHYYDKDFNNEADTPDNFQSRRPNTSFCFLDIRSPGLGDTAMYLCATSNPSTGIGNQPQHFGDGTRLSIL.

The V call is TRBV2, the J call TRBJ1-4, with D possibly matching TRBD1 (5 bases). There are 16 residues in the CDR3. The V gene's germline CDR1 is SNHLY and CDR2 FYNNEI. V lost 3 bases and J lost 8, with 19 bases in between. Written as DNA, the CDR3 is TGTGCCAGCAGTGAGCGGCGGTCAGGGTTGCACGAAAAACTGTTTTTT. This sequence encodes CASSERRSGLHEKLFF.

The J gene is TRBJ2-2, the V gene TRBV10-1; D ambiguous. Germline values: CDR1 WNHNN, CDR2 SYGVQD (reference sequence). The CDR3 length is 13 residues. Trimming took 2 bases from V and 6 from J, leaving 7 bases between them. CDR3 protein: CASSEGGPGELFF. As DNA, the CDR3 is TGCGCCAGCAGTGAGGGTGGACCCGGGGAGCTGTTTTTT.

This clone was counted a few times. V gene TRBV7-9 combines with J gene TRBJ1-5; a weak D match, TRBD1 (5 bases). CDR3 length: 15 amino acids. V was shortened by 5 bases and J by 2 bases, with 13 bases between the two germline ends. Germline CDR1 reads SEHNR; CDR2 reads FQNEAQ (reference sequence). Written as DNA, the CDR3 is TGTGCCAGCAGCGGTGACAGTCTCGGCAATCAGCCCCAGCATTTT. Translated, it gives CASSGDSLGNQPQHF.

This clone was counted only a few times. J is TRBJ2-7 and V is TRBV11-2; unclear D gene. Germline CDR1 SGHAT, CDR2 FQNNGV. The CDR3 consists of 13 residues. Trimming left V 1 base short and J 4 bases short, with 8 bases between. The CDR3 DNA reads as TGTGCCAGCAGCTTAGGACTTGAGTACGAGCAGTACTTC. Its protein is CASSLGLEYEQYF.

This chain joins TRBV7-9 and TRBJ2-5; tentative D call: TRBD1 (5 bases). The closer fit of TRBJ2-7 to the DNA end suggests the J call may be wrong. The CDR3 loop spans 14 amino acids. Per the germline V gene, CDR1 is SEHNR and CDR2 is FQNEAQ (reference sequence). CDR3 DNA: TGTGCCAGCAGCTTAGCAGGGGCAAGGTACGAGCAGTACTTC. Translation: CASSLAGARYEQYF.

The chain is built from TRBV29-1 and TRBJ2-3; D gene ambiguous. CDR1 and CDR2 (germline): SQVTM, ANQGSEA. The CDR3 is 13 residues long. Trimming took off 7 bases at V and 2 bases at J, with 13 bases between the two ends. CDR3: CSAGRALTDTQYF. DNA for the CDR3: TGCAGCGCCGGGCGCGCCCTCACAGATACGCAGTATTTT.

This rearrangement joins TRBV6-1 to TRBJ2-7; the D gene is possibly TRBD1 (5 bases). Germline lookup yields CDR1 MNHNS and CDR2 SASEGT. The CDR3 covers 12 residues. Between the trimmed V and J ends, which lost 5 bases and 2 bases, there was a span of 7 bases. The CDR3 reads CASSQGTYEQYF. CDR3 sequence (DNA): TGTGCCAGCAGTCAGGGAACCTACGAGCAGTACTTC.

In its sample, this clone was seen a few times. Other DNA variants within this sample encode the same CDR3. As DNA, the CDR3 is TGTGCCTGGAGTCTCGGATCCTACGAGCAGTACTTC. This translates into CAWSLGSYEQYF. The chain has TRBV30 and TRBJ2-7; D is undetermined. Trimming took off 2 bases at V and 1 base at J, with 6 bases between the two ends. The V gene's germline CDR1 is GTSNPN and CDR2 SVGIG (reference sequence). This CDR3 is 12 amino acids long.

This sequence joins TRBV5-4 and TRBJ1-4; D unclear. Trimming removed 3 bases from V and 8 bases from J, with 14 bases in between. Germline V lookup: CDR1 SGHNT, CDR2 YYREEE (reference sequence). The CDR3 is made up of 14 amino acids. For the CDR3, the DNA is TGTGCCAGCAGCTCTGTCGGTGGAGGGGAAAAACTGTTTTTT. This translates into CASSSVGGGEKLFF.

Of note for this clone: The sample has other DNA sequences that encode this CDR3 too. The V and J genes are TRBV18 and TRBJ2-3; D unresolved. The germline CDR1 and CDR2 sequences are KGHSH and LQKENI. This CDR3 region has 13 residues. V lost 1 base, J lost 0 bases, and 2 bases lay in between. The CDR3 loop reads CASSPQSTDTQYF. The CDR3 DNA follows: TGTGCCAGCTCACCACAGAGCACAGATACGCAGTATTTT.